The T cell receptor beta chain under discussion was sequenced for a study of T cell changes during pregnancy in multiple sclerosis. The V end lost 2 bases, the J end lost 3 bases, and 14 bases lay between the germline ends. Germline loops: CDR1 SGDLS, CDR2 YYNGEE. This CDR3 is 16 amino acids long. Repertoires were generated with immunoSEQ multiplex PCR, while TCRdb's copy carries only in-frame clones and drops some. The sample gives tens of thousands of clones, around 89% of which show up once; roughly 6.5% is in the top ten. This sample comprised CD8+ T cells from peripheral blood mononuclear cells, obtained in the second trimester of pregnancy. The receptor was derived from a female donor with multiple sclerosis, enrolled in a pregnancy study. V usage is TRBV9 and J usage is TRBJ2-2; the D is unclear. The CDR3 DNA follows: TGTGCCAGCAGCGTTTCCCTCAGCGCGGACACCGGGGAGCTGTTTTTT. It encodes CASSVSLSADTGELFF.